This T cell receptor (beta chain) was profiled in a study of CD8+CD57+ T cells in acquired aplastic anemia. As for the study in general: Sorting CD4+ and CD8+ cells gave DNA averaging approximately 3 ug.

The CDR3 spans 16 residues. Germline values: CDR1 MNHNS, CDR2 SASEGT. V dropped 0 bases and J dropped 5; count of bases not matched to a gene: 7. Sequencing involved patients with CD8+CD57+ cell expansion previously shown by flow cytometry. As a group, the patients uniformly had severe acquired aplastic anemia. CDR3 and TCR beta VDJ profiling relied on a genomic DNA template. TCRdb independently ran MiXCR on the reads; one entry per CDR3 protein. In the table there are over 150,000 distinct CDR3 sequences, about three fifths of which are singletons. In its sample, this clonotype was seen many times. The chain combines TRBV6-1 with TRBJ2-7, with 10 bases that match TRBD1. What was sequenced was sorted CD4+, CD8+, or CD8+CD57+ T cells (not recorded which) from PBMCs. The sequence was collected from a human donor with aplastic anemia. CDR3 region: CASSEAAGTGDHEQYF. The CDR3 DNA reads as TGTGCCAGCAGTGAAGCGGCCGGGACAGGGGACCACGAGCAGTACTTC.